This T cell receptor (beta chain) was identified in a study of cytomegalovirus exposure and HLA in healthy donors. General study results and limits: Reportedly, cytomegalovirus status was diagnosed with high sensitivity and specificity. The tendency of first-cohort TCR clusters to co-occur in the approximately 110 validation repertoires was identified by a subsequent analysis. The study put 150 to 200 TCR beta chains on its list as cytomegalovirus-associated.

V was pared by 4 bases and J by 5 bases, with 11 bases of the junction left unmatched. Germline CDR1 MDHEN, CDR2 SYDVKM. This CDR3 comprises 17 residues. Measured with immunoSEQ multiplex PCR; TCRdb has only the in-frame clones, and not every one. The sample consists of about 130,000 clones, roughly 89% of them appearing once. This clone appeared a single time. Antigen specificity is unknown. Separate from the approximately 670-subject first cohort, the roughly 120-subject validation cohort was the one that the donors belonged to. Sequencing was done on a sample of PBMCs. The origin of this receptor is a young man in good health and CMV-seronegative. V is TRBV28 and J is TRBJ2-2; 9 bases are shared with TRBD1. This CDR3 is CASSSPGTGRGTGELFF. As DNA, the CDR3 is TGTGCCAGCAGTTCTCCCGGGACAGGGAGAGGGACCGGGGAGCTGTTTTTT.